Listed here are 13 T cell receptor beta chains from one sample, sequenced in a study of long-term antiretroviral therapy in people with HIV. immunoSEQ v3.0 was run at survey level. Generated by immunoSEQ multiplex PCR, the TCRdb table keeps only in-frame clones and is missing some. The sample includes some 18,000 clones, about nine tenths of them seen just once. The specimen comprised unsorted PBMCs, sampled 2.1 years after starting antiretroviral therapy. The source of these receptors is a man younger than 30 with HIV.

The count of this clone is one. This chain joins TRBV4-3 and TRBJ1-2, with D perhaps matching TRBD1 (6 bases). Germline V gene data show CDR1 as LGHNA and CDR2 as YSLEER. This CDR3 comprises 15 residues. Trimming left V 4 bases short and J 1 base short, with 13 bases between. CDR3 in amino acids: CASSPKGGLNYGYTF. CDR3 sequence (DNA): TGCGCCAGCAGCCCAAAGGGGGGCCTTAACTATGGCTACACCTTC.

The V gene is TRBV19, the J gene TRBJ2-1; 12 bases match TRBD2. The germline V gene has CDR1 LNHDA and CDR2 SQIVND (reference sequence). After removal of 5 bases from V and 5 bases from J, the junction contained 7 bases not matched to a gene. The CDR3 has 16 amino acids. The CDR3 DNA sequence: TGTGCCAGTAGTGCACTAGCGGGAGGAATGAACAATGAGCAGTTCTTC. Residues: CASSALAGGMNNEQFF.

This clone was seen just once. The V and J genes are TRBV10-3 and TRBJ2-7; TRBD2 might be the D (6 bases). The V end was cut by 6 bases, the J end by 5 bases, with 17 bases between. The CDR3 runs to 14 residues. Germline V gene sequence: CDR1 ENHRY, CDR2 SYGVKD. This CDR3 is CAISYSGRLNEQYF. The CDR3 DNA sequence: TGTGCCATCAGCTACTCCGGGAGACTCAACGAGCAGTACTTC.

The chain recombines TRBV9 with TRBJ2-7; 7 nucleotides agree with TRBD1. Trimming cost V 3 bases and J 9 bases; bases outside gene matches: 9. The CDR3 has 13 amino acids. Germline CDR1 SGDLS, CDR2 YYNGEE. CDR3 region: CASSAGTAKLQYF. The CDR3 DNA is TGTGCCAGCAGCGCCGGGACAGCTAAATTGCAGTACTTC. The whole variable domain, filled in from reference TRBV9 and TRBJ2-7, reads DSGVTQTPKHLITATGQRVTLRCSPRSGDLSVYWYQQSLDQGLQFLIQYYNGEERAKGNILERFSAQQFPDLHSELNLSSLELGDSALYFCASSAGTAKLQYFGPGTRLTVT.

V is TRBV4-1 and J is TRBJ1-4; D is unresolved. This CDR3 has 15 residues. Looked up from germline, CDR1 is MGHRA and CDR2 is YSYEKL. Trimming took off 2 bases at V and 4 bases at J, with 11 bases between the two ends. For the CDR3, the DNA is TGCGCCAGCAGCCAATTGGCGGGAATTAATGAAAAACTGTTTTTT. Protein sequence: CASSQLAGINEKLFF.

This chain links TRBV4-3 with TRBJ2-1; D remains unclear. The CDR3 length is 15 residues. Trimming pared 0 bases from V and 3 bases from J, leaving 9 bases between. Germline V CDR1 and CDR2: LGHNA, YSLEER. The CDR3 sequence is CASSQEILHYNEQFF. CDR3 nucleotide sequence: TGCGCCAGCAGCCAAGAGATACTTCACTACAATGAGCAGTTCTTC.

This chain joins TRBV29-1 and TRBJ2-5; maybe TRBD2 (7 bases). Germline V gives CDR1 SQVTM, CDR2 ANQGSEA. The V gene lost 6 bases and the J gene lost 1 base, with 15 bases spanning the gap. The CDR3 runs to 14 residues. The CDR3 protein is CSVAPGGVQETQYF. The CDR3 DNA reads as TGCAGCGTGGCCCCGGGGGGCGTCCAAGAGACCCAGTACTTC.

The genes are TRBV6-6 and TRBJ1-1; no reliable D call. There are 12 residues in the CDR3. The germline V and J ends were trimmed by 9 bases and 3 bases, with 11 bases remaining between them. The germline V gene encodes CDR1 MNHNY and CDR2 SVGAGI (reference sequence). The CDR3 region is CASQKSDTEAFF. The CDR3 DNA sequence: TGTGCCAGTCAAAAGTCGGACACTGAAGCTTTCTTT.

This clone appeared a few times. CDR3 sequence (DNA): TGTGCCAGCAGACTAGCGGGAGTCTACGAGCAGTACTTC. Translating gives CASRLAGVYEQYF. The chain recombines TRBV27 with TRBJ2-7, with 11 bases lining up with TRBD2. CDR3 length: 13 residues. Germline-derived CDR1 and CDR2 are MNHEY and SMNVEV (reference sequence). V shed 6 bases and J 3 bases; nucleotides not matched to a gene: 1.

This clone appeared once. The chain carries TRBV29-1 and TRBJ1-2, with D unclear. In germline, CDR1 is SQVTM, CDR2 ANQGSEA. The CDR3 length is 12 residues. Trimming shortened V by 2 bases and J by 5 bases, and 9 bases separated the two germline ends. The CDR3 bases are TGCAGCGTTGAAAGGGCGGGGTATGGCTACACCTTC. Amino acid sequence: CSVERAGYGYTF.

The J gene is TRBJ2-5, the V gene TRBV2; 9 bases fit TRBD2. CDR3 length: 15 amino acids. J gave up 5 bases and V 1 base, and 5 bases lay outside the gene matches. Germline assignment: CDR1 SNHLY and CDR2 FYNNEI. DNA for the CDR3: TGTGCCAGCAGTGAAGGCGGGGGGGCCGAGGAGACCCAGTACTTC. As protein: CASSEGGGAEETQYF.

This chain connects TRBV5-6 to TRBJ2-7; D remains unclear. Germline lookup yields CDR1 SGHDT and CDR2 YYEEEE. The CDR3 length is 12 residues. Trimming took off 0 bases at V and 6 bases at J, with 7 bases between the two ends. The CDR3 loop is CASSLVWSEQYF. CDR3 sequence (DNA): TGTGCCAGCAGCTTGGTGTGGTCCGAGCAGTACTTC.

CDR3 region: CASSLARRLNTEAFF. In DNA form, the CDR3 reads TGCGCCAGCAGCTTGGCCCGGAGGTTGAACACTGAAGCTTTCTTT. The rearrangement links TRBV5-1 to TRBJ1-1; D is unresolved. Per the germline V gene, CDR1 is SGHRS and CDR2 is YFSETQ. The CDR3 spans 15 residues. V dropped 0 bases and J dropped 0 bases, with 9 bases sitting between them. The variable domain in full, completed from reference TRBV5-1 and TRBJ1-1, reads KAGVTQTPRYLIKTRGQQVTLSCSPISGHRSVSWYQQTPGQGLQFLFEYFSETQRNKGNFPGRFSGRQFSNSRSEMNVSTLELGDSALYLCASSLARRLNTEAFFGQGTRLTVV.